A single sample gave rise to the 18 T cell receptor beta chains below, sequenced in a study of fetal regulatory T cell absence and autoimmunity. The repertoire was sequenced with immunoSEQ multiplex PCR; TCRdb's copy has only in-frame clones and lacks some. The table shows some 87,000 clones, with less than 80% occurring only once. The sequencing input was pancreas tissue. All receptors come from a male donor with IPEX syndrome.

This clone was seen only a few times. Other DNA sequences within the sample encode an identical CDR3. The chain recombines TRBV27 with TRBJ1-1; maybe TRBD1 (6 bases). The V end lost 3 bases, the J end lost 1 base, and 6 bases lay between the germline ends. The CDR3 contains 13 residues. Germline lookup yields CDR1 MNHEY and CDR2 SMNVEV (reference sequence). CDR3 coding DNA: TGTGCCAGCAGTTTGGGACAGAACACTGAAGCTTTCTTT. Amino acids: CASSLGQNTEAFF.

The rearrangement uses TRBV5-1 and TRBJ1-4; D call uncertain. Trimming shortened V by 4 bases and J by 5 bases, and 15 bases separated the two germline ends. Germline assignment: CDR1 SGHRS and CDR2 YFSETQ. The CDR3 contains 15 residues. CDR3 region: CASSPPSLGNEKLFF. Written as DNA, the CDR3 is TGCGCCAGCAGCCCCCCAAGCCTAGGGAATGAAAAACTGTTTTTT.

This chain links TRBV18 with TRBJ2-5, with 9 bases matching TRBD2. CDR3 length equals 14 residues. Looked up from germline, CDR1 is KGHSH and CDR2 is LQKENI. The trim removed 0 bases at V and 4 bases at J, leaving 0 bases unmatched. The CDR3, as DNA: TGTGCCAGCTCACCACCTAGCGGGAGAGAGACCCAGTACTTC. Protein product: CASSPPSGRETQYF.

The chain couples TRBV13 to TRBJ2-3; 11 nucleotides match TRBD2. Per germline, CDR1 PRHDT and CDR2 FYEKMQ (reference sequence). The CDR3 totals 17 residues. After removal of 5 bases from V and 2 bases from J, the junction contained 9 bases not matched to a gene. The CDR3 bases are TGTGCCAGCAGCCCCTCACTAGCGGGGGTTCACACAGATACGCAGTATTTT. This gives the protein CASSPSLAGVHTDTQYF.

This clone was seen a few times. This rearrangement joins TRBV2 to TRBJ1-2; D unresolved. Trimming shortened V by 3 bases and J by 4 bases, and 9 bases separated the two germline ends. CDR3 length: 13 amino acids. The germline V gene has CDR1 SNHLY and CDR2 FYNNEI. The CDR3 spells CASSDWVLYGYTF. For the CDR3, the DNA is TGTGCCAGCAGTGACTGGGTACTCTATGGCTACACCTTC.

The V gene is TRBV27, the J gene TRBJ1-1, with D perhaps TRBD1 (5 bases). The CDR3 spans 13 residues. V was shortened by 5 bases and J by 7 bases, with 14 bases between the two germline ends. Germline CDR1 reads MNHEY; CDR2 reads SMNVEV (reference sequence). The CDR3 region is CASSARVGGEAFF. The CDR3 DNA sequence: TGTGCCAGCAGTGCCAGGGTGGGGGGTGAAGCTTTCTTT.

This chain uses TRBV2 with TRBJ1-3, with 9 nucleotides matching TRBD1. CDR3 length equals 15 residues. The V gene's germline CDR1 is SNHLY and CDR2 FYNNEI. V shed 8 bases, J shed 2 bases, and the junction held 7 bases outside the gene matches. Here the CDR3 reads CASFDRGFTGNTIYF. In DNA, the CDR3 is TGTGCCAGCTTCGACAGGGGGTTCACTGGAAACACCATATATTTT.

The chain links TRBV5-1 to TRBJ2-2; TRBD1 matches at 8 bases. CDR3 length: 15 residues. V gave up 4 bases and J gave up 1 base; unmatched junction bases: 3. Per germline, CDR1 SGHRS and CDR2 YFSETQ. CDR3 residues: CASSAGTGNTGELFF. DNA of the CDR3: TGCGCCAGCAGCGCCGGGACAGGGAACACCGGGGAGCTGTTTTTT.

This clone was seen more than once but under ten times. This chain joins TRBV7-8 and TRBJ1-1; D is undetermined. Trimming stripped 8 bases from V and 1 base from J, with 5 bases between. CDR1 is SGHVS and CDR2 is FQNEAQ in the germline V gene. CDR3 length: 11 amino acids. The CDR3 protein is CASGPNTEAFF. DNA of the CDR3: TGTGCCAGCGGGCCGAACACTGAAGCTTTCTTT.

This clone has just a few counts. J is TRBJ2-7 and V is TRBV27; 8 nucleotides align to TRBD1. The J segment lost 3 bases and the V segment lost 6 bases, leaving 7 bases of the junction unmatched. Germline CDR1 MNHEY, CDR2 SMNVEV (reference sequence). This CDR3 has 14 residues. CDR3 nucleotides: TGTGCCAGCAGCCTAAGACAGGGGTACTACGAGCAGTACTTC. Amino acid sequence: CASSLRQGYYEQYF.

The chain carries TRBV21-1 and TRBJ2-7; the table assigns TRBD1, which was not confirmed against the DNA. TRBV21-1 is a recognized pseudogene. The CDR3 runs to 12 residues. The CDR3 region is CASSKDTYEQYF. The CDR3 DNA sequence: TGTGCCAGCAGCAAAGACACCTACGAGCAGTACTTC.

The V call is TRBV9, the J call TRBJ1-4; 10 bases fit TRBD1. With 0 bases clipped from V and 0 bases from J, the junction kept 5 bases outside the gene matches. This CDR3 is 18 amino acids long. Germline V CDR1 and CDR2: SGDLS, YYNGEE. CDR3 residues: CASSVVTGGYATNEKLFF. The CDR3 nucleotides are TGTGCCAGCAGCGTAGTGACAGGGGGCTATGCAACTAATGAAAAACTGTTTTTT. Supplemented by reference TRBV9 and TRBJ1-4, the full variable domain reads DSGVTQTPKHLITATGQRVTLRCSPRSGDLSVYWYQQSLDQGLQFLIQYYNGEERAKGNILERFSAQQFPDLHSELNLSSLELGDSALYFCASSVVTGGYATNEKLFFGSGTQLSVL.

J is TRBJ2-1 and V is TRBV7-6; TRBD2 matches 8 bases. This CDR3 has 15 amino acids. J was trimmed by 3 bases and V by 2 bases; bases with no gene match: 3. From germline, CDR1 is SGHVS and CDR2 FNYEAQ. The CDR3 DNA reads as TGTGCCAGCAGCTTAAGAACTAGCGGCTACAATGAGCAGTTCTTC. Translated, it gives CASSLRTSGYNEQFF.

The V and J genes are TRBV5-4 and TRBJ2-1, with TRBD1 matching over 8 bases. Germline V gene sequence: CDR1 SGHNT, CDR2 YYREEE (reference sequence). The length of the CDR3 is 14 residues. The trim removed 4 bases at V and 2 bases at J, leaving 2 bases unmatched. As DNA, the CDR3 is TGTGCCAGCAGCCGGACAGGGCCCTACAATGAGCAGTTCTTC. Its translation: CASSRTGPYNEQFF.

V and J are TRBV15 and TRBJ2-7; D is ambiguous. V gave up 0 bases and J gave up 2 bases, with 11 bases separating them. CDR1 and CDR2 (germline): LNHNV, YYDKDF (reference sequence). The CDR3 runs to 15 residues. CDR3 in DNA: TGTGCCACCAGCAGAGACTTTATTCGCCCCTACGAGCAGTACTTC. Translating gives CATSRDFIRPYEQYF.

The V and J genes are TRBV9 and TRBJ2-2; tentative D call: TRBD1 (6 bases). CDR1 and CDR2 (germline): SGDLS, YYNGEE. This CDR3 spans 15 amino acids. The V end was cut by 6 bases, the J end by 6 bases, with 18 bases between. The CDR3 reads CASTGAGALSGELFF. The DNA of the CDR3 is TGTGCCAGCACCGGAGCAGGGGCGCTTTCCGGGGAGCTGTTTTTT.

This clone has only a few counts. V and J are TRBV6-5 and TRBJ2-2, with TRBD1 matching over 10 bases. This CDR3 has 13 amino acids. V trimming: 10 bases; J trimming: 7 bases; junction bases outside the gene matches: 6. CDR1 and CDR2 (germline): MNHEY, SVGAGI. This CDR3 reads CAIGTGVVGELFF. The CDR3 DNA sequence: TGTGCCATCGGGACAGGGGTGGTCGGGGAGCTGTTTTTT.

This clone was seen more than once but under ten times. This chain uses TRBV4-3 with TRBJ1-2, with 7 bases that match TRBD1. The CDR3 is 15 amino acids. V shed 4 bases, J shed 4 bases, and the junction held 9 bases outside the gene matches. Germline CDR1 reads LGHNA; CDR2 reads YSLEER. CDR3 sequence: CASSPGTGAGYGYTF. In DNA, the CDR3 is TGCGCCAGCAGCCCGGGAACAGGGGCGGGCTATGGCTACACCTTC.